The 8 T cell receptor beta chains below come from one sample, sequenced in a study of T cell responses to AZD1222 COVID-19 vaccine. This table comes from immunoSEQ multiplex PCR, and its TCRdb copy is limited to in-frame clones, with some not included. The profile shows approximately 20,000 clones, approximately 80% of them singletons. Sequencing was performed on peripheral blood, taken on day 0 of AZD1222 vaccination. These receptors all stem from an adult in good health.

The rearrangement joins TRBV6-5 to TRBJ1-2; D perhaps matches TRBD1 (5 bases). The CDR3 is made up of 15 amino acids. Between the trimmed V and J ends, which lost 0 bases and 1 base, there was a span of 9 bases. In germline, CDR1 is MNHEY, CDR2 SVGAGI. The CDR3 coding sequence is TGTGCCAGCAGTTACTCAGTCGACAGTAACTATGGCTACACCTTC. Translated: CASSYSVDSNYGYTF.

This chain joins TRBV19 and TRBJ2-1; TRBD2 aligns across 7 bases. Germline lookup yields CDR1 LNHDA and CDR2 SQIVND (reference sequence). The length of the CDR3 is 12 residues. The ends lost 6 bases at V and 6 bases at J; junction bases unmatched: 2. The CDR3 nucleotides are TGTGCCAGTAGGGCGGGGGTCAATGAGCAGTTCTTC. The encoded protein is CASRAGVNEQFF.

J is TRBJ1-4 and V is TRBV6-2 or TRBV6-3; 8 bases match TRBD1. The germline CDR1 and CDR2 sequences are MNHEY and SVGEGT. CDR3 length: 13 residues. With 5 bases clipped from V and 10 bases from J, the junction kept 6 bases outside the gene matches. Here the CDR3 reads CASSLGQGGKLFF. CDR3 DNA: TGTGCCAGCAGTCTCGGACAGGGAGGAAAACTGTTTTTT.

The genes are TRBV29-1 and TRBJ1-1; TRBD1 might be the D (5 bases). From germline, CDR1 is SQVTM and CDR2 ANQGSEA. The CDR3 consists of 12 residues. The V and J ends lost 7 bases and 11 bases respectively, with 20 bases between them. The CDR3 loop reads CSAFLGGEEAFF. As DNA, the CDR3 is TGCAGCGCATTCCTTGGGGGAGAAGAGGCTTTCTTT. The whole variable domain, filled in from reference TRBV29-1 and TRBJ1-1, reads SAVISQKPSRDICQRGTSLTIQCQVDSQVTMMFWYRQQPGQSLTLIATANQGSEATYESGFVIDKFPISRPNLTFSTLTVSNMSPEDSSIYLCSAFLGGEEAFFGQGTRLTVV.

The chain joins TRBV5-5 to TRBJ2-1; the match to TRBD2 covers 7 bases. The CDR3 runs to 14 residues. J lost 5 bases, V lost 7 bases, and 9 bases had no gene match. Germline V gives CDR1 SGHKS, CDR2 YYEKEE (reference sequence). CDR3 sequence (DNA): TGTGCCAGCCACCCGCTAGCGGACCACAATGAGCAGTTCTTC. Translating gives CASHPLADHNEQFF.

The chain couples TRBV27 to TRBJ2-7; no clear D gene. Looked up from germline, CDR1 is MNHEY and CDR2 is SMNVEV (reference sequence). CDR3 length: 12 amino acids. The V end was cut by 6 bases, the J end by 3 bases, with 9 bases between. CDR3 in amino acids: CASRSNLYEQYF. The CDR3 DNA follows: TGTGCCAGCAGATCTAATCTCTACGAGCAGTACTTC.

The chain couples TRBV6-1 to TRBJ2-3; a weak D match, TRBD2 (6 bases). The V gene lost 0 bases and the J gene lost 3 bases, with 13 bases spanning the gap. Germline V gene sequence: CDR1 MNHNS, CDR2 SASEGT. The CDR3 loop spans 16 amino acids. CDR3 DNA sequence: TGTGCCAGCAGTGAAGCGCTAGGAGGGATGACAGATACGCAGTATTTT. Amino acids: CASSEALGGMTDTQYF.

The chain combines TRBV18 with TRBJ2-7; no clear D gene. The ends were cut back, 3 bases at V and 3 bases at J, with 3 bases in the middle. This CDR3 contains 11 residues. CDR1 and CDR2 (germline): KGHSH, LQKENI. The CDR3 DNA follows: TGTGCCAGCTCACCTCGCTACGAGCAGTACTTC. Encoded protein: CASSPRYEQYF.